The 32 T cell receptor beta chains reported below all come from one sample, sequenced in a study of CD8 T cells in ankylosing spondylitis. TCRdb reanalysed the 5' RACE reads using MiXCR and keeps one entry per CDR3 protein. The table lists some 340,000 distinct CDR3 sequences, about 15% of them singletons. Sample: blood, either unsorted or a sorted T cell fraction (not recorded which). Receptors were obtained from a male donor with ankylosing spondylitis or in good health (not recorded which).

This clonotype was observed a single time. This rearrangement joins TRBV20-1 to TRBJ2-3; 13 bases are a match to TRBD2. The ends lost 6 bases at V and 9 bases at J; junction bases unmatched: 9. The CDR3 sequence is 14 residues long. CDR1 and CDR2 from the germline V gene are DFQATT and SNEGSKA (reference sequence). CDR3 bases: TGCAGTGCCGCAGGACTAGCGGGAGCCGTAACGCAGTATTTT. Its protein product is CSAAGLAGAVTQYF.

The rearrangement joins TRBV7-9 to TRBJ1-1, with unresolved D. Germline V gene data show CDR1 as SEHNR and CDR2 as FQNEAQ (reference sequence). CDR3 length equals 14 residues. Trimming shortened V by 2 bases and J by 7 bases, and 14 bases separated the two germline ends. The CDR3 protein is CASSLPPLHLEAFF. The CDR3 DNA reads TGTGCCAGCAGCTTACCCCCCCTCCACCTTGAAGCTTTCTTT. The full variable domain, its missing parts supplied by reference TRBV7-9 and TRBJ1-1, is DTGVSQNPRHKITKRGQNVTFRCDPISEHNRLYWYRQTLGQGPEFLTYFQNEAQLEKSRLLSDRFSAERPKGSFSTLEIQRTEQGDSAMYLCASSLPPLHLEAFFGQGTRLTVV.

A few counts support this clonotype. The CDR3 is CSARPPSGDYNEQFF. The CDR3 DNA is TGCAGTGCCCGCCCCCCTAGCGGCGACTACAATGAGCAGTTCTTC. The rearrangement joins TRBV20-1 to TRBJ2-1; 7 nucleotides line up with TRBD2. In germline, CDR1 is DFQATT, CDR2 SNEGSKA (reference sequence). Losses at the gene ends were 6 bases for V and 3 bases for J; bases not matched to a gene: 11. There are 15 residues in the CDR3.

This clonotype turned up a few times. V usage is TRBV11-1 and J usage is TRBJ1-1; 8 nucleotides match TRBD1. Germline V gives CDR1 SGHAT, CDR2 FQDESV (reference sequence). V shed 4 bases and J 4 bases; nucleotides not matched to a gene: 5. This CDR3 spans 14 amino acids. The CDR3 is CASSSPGGSTEAFF. The CDR3 bases are TGTGCCAGCAGCTCCCCAGGGGGCTCCACTGAAGCTTTCTTT.

In its sample, this clonotype was seen a few times. V and J are TRBV6-1 and TRBJ1-5; tentatively, D is TRBD1 (6 bases). Per the germline V gene, CDR1 is MNHNS and CDR2 is SASEGT. V lost 5 bases and J lost 5, with 19 bases in between. The CDR3 loop spans 16 amino acids. CDR3 nucleotide sequence: TGTGCCAGCAGTATGGGACCCCCGGAGGGGGATCAGCCCCAGCATTTT. Its protein is CASSMGPPEGDQPQHF.

The CDR3 nucleotides read TGCAGTGCTAGAGGAACTTACTACGAGCAGTACTTC. This encodes CSARGTYYEQYF. The chain is built from TRBV20-1 and TRBJ2-7; D gene unclear. The germline CDR1 and CDR2 sequences are DFQATT and SNEGSKA (reference sequence). This CDR3 spans 12 amino acids. V lost 1 base and J lost 3, with 7 bases in between.

The rearrangement joins TRBV12-5 to TRBJ1-2; the D is unclear. Trimming removed 1 base from V and 4 bases from J, with 7 bases in between. The CDR3 loop spans 13 amino acids. CDR1 is LGHNT and CDR2 is FRNRAP in the germline V gene. CDR3 nucleotides: TGTGCTAGTGGTTTGGGCCCCTCCTATGGCTACACCTTC. Its translation: CASGLGPSYGYTF.

This clonotype was seen a few times. This chain uses TRBV20-1 with TRBJ1-2; D is ambiguous. The CDR3 extends over 14 amino acids. Per the germline V gene, CDR1 is DFQATT and CDR2 is SNEGSKA (reference sequence). V lost 0 bases, J lost 5 bases, and 13 bases lay in between. CDR3: CSARDLRQLYGYTF. The DNA of the CDR3 is TGCAGTGCTAGAGATTTGAGGCAGCTATATGGCTACACCTTC.

This clonotype showed up many times. The CDR3 is CASRMFGQSQPQHF. The CDR3 DNA follows: TGTGCCAGCAGGATGTTCGGGCAGAGTCAGCCCCAGCATTTT. The V gene is TRBV28, the J gene TRBJ1-5; D is uncertain. The V gene lost 6 bases and the J gene lost 6 bases, with 15 bases spanning the gap. Germline CDR1 is MDHEN and CDR2 is SYDVKM. The CDR3 length is 14 residues.

This clonotype was found a few times. The chain is built from TRBV7-9 and TRBJ1-2; D remains unclear. The CDR3 length is 14 residues. The germline V gene has CDR1 SEHNR and CDR2 FQNEAQ (reference sequence). Between the trimmed V and J ends, which lost 0 bases and 7 bases, there was a span of 12 bases. Here the CDR3 reads CASSLASSVAGYTF. As DNA, the CDR3 is TGTGCCAGCAGCTTAGCAAGCTCGGTGGCTGGCTACACCTTC.

This clonotype showed up just once. The V and J genes are TRBV5-5 and TRBJ2-1; 8 bases are a match to TRBD1. In germline, CDR1 is SGHKS, CDR2 YYEKEE (reference sequence). The CDR3 runs 15 residues. The junction had 3 bases not matched to a gene; V was cut back by 4 bases and J by 0 bases. CDR3 in amino acids: CASSIGQGSYNEQFF. The DNA of the CDR3 is TGTGCCAGCAGCATAGGACAGGGCTCCTACAATGAGCAGTTCTTC.

This CDR3 reads CASSYSGTGGIYEQYF. The CDR3 nucleotides read TGTGCCAGCAGTTACTCTGGGACAGGGGGAATCTACGAGCAGTACTTC. This chain joins TRBV6-5 and TRBJ2-7; 11 nucleotides align to TRBD1. The CDR3 covers 16 residues. Germline V CDR1 and CDR2: MNHEY, SVGAGI. V gave up 0 bases and J gave up 3 bases; unmatched junction bases: 4.

This clonotype was seen at least ten times. The chain couples TRBV12-3 or TRBV12-4 to TRBJ2-1, with 10 bases lining up with TRBD2. The trim removed 6 bases at V and 8 bases at J, leaving 7 bases unmatched. The CDR3 has 14 residues. In DNA, the CDR3 is TGTGCCAGCAGCCTTCTAGCGGGAGAATATGAGCAGTTCTTC. Its translation is CASSLLAGEYEQFF.

In its sample, this clonotype was seen a few times. The chain links TRBV5-1 to TRBJ2-1, with D maybe TRBD2 (6 bases). Germline loops: CDR1 SGHRS, CDR2 YFSETQ. Trimming shortened V by 0 bases and J by 2 bases, and 18 bases separated the two germline ends. CDR3 size: 18 residues. CDR3 DNA sequence: TGCGCCAGCAGCTTGGCGTCGGGAGCCAAACTCACCTACAATGAGCAGTTCTTC. This translates into CASSLASGAKLTYNEQFF.

This chain joins TRBV30 and TRBJ1-2; D not resolved. There are 15 residues in the CDR3. V was shortened by 0 bases and J by 6 bases, with 17 bases between the two germline ends. The germline V gene encodes CDR1 GTSNPN and CDR2 SVGIG (reference sequence). The CDR3 loop reads CAWSVPWSTMHGYTF. Written as DNA, the CDR3 is TGTGCCTGGAGTGTTCCCTGGTCGACTATGCATGGCTACACCTTC.

This clonotype was seen more than once but under ten times. The chain recombines TRBV18 with TRBJ1-5, with TRBD1 matching 9 bases. The junction had 6 bases not matched to a gene; V was cut back by 5 bases and J by 7 bases. The V gene's germline CDR1 is KGHSH and CDR2 LQKENI. CDR3 size: 14 residues. CDR3 in DNA: TGTGCCAGCTCATCACAGGGGGCCCGGCAGCCCCAGCATTTT. Its translation: CASSSQGARQPQHF.

This clonotype has just a few counts. The rearrangement links TRBV11-2 to TRBJ2-1; TRBD2 matches at 16 bases. The germline V gene encodes CDR1 SGHAT and CDR2 FQNNGV. The CDR3 loop spans 18 amino acids. Unmatched junction bases numbered 11, after V lost 4 bases and J lost 8 bases. CDR3 bases: TGTGCCAGCAGCTCTAGGGGGGGACTAGCGGGAGGGAGCGATGAGCAGTTCTTC. This codes for CASSSRGGLAGGSDEQFF.

This clonotype was observed a few times. The chain carries TRBV12-5 and TRBJ1-5; 9 bases are a match to TRBD1. Germline V gene data show CDR1 as LGHNT and CDR2 as FRNRAP. V lost 4 bases, J lost 9 bases, and 13 bases stayed unmatched. CDR3 length: 16 amino acids. The CDR3 protein is CASGSTPTGGNGPQHF. The CDR3 bases are TGTGCTAGTGGTTCCACGCCGACAGGGGGAAACGGGCCCCAGCATTTT.

The J gene is TRBJ1-4, the V gene TRBV18; D is ambiguous. This CDR3 contains 14 residues. CDR1 is KGHSH and CDR2 is LQKENI in the germline V gene. Trimming removed 3 bases at V and 8 bases at J, with 13 bases between. CDR3 DNA sequence: TGTGCCAGCTCACCCGCTGTAGCCAACGAAAAACTGTTTTTT. Translated, it gives CASSPAVANEKLFF.

The table lists this clonotype with a few counts. The rearrangement joins TRBV20-1 to TRBJ1-3; D unclear. The germline V gene has CDR1 DFQATT and CDR2 SNEGSKA (reference sequence). This CDR3 comprises 16 residues. Trimming left V 0 bases short and J 0 bases short, with 12 bases between. CDR3 protein: CSARDNLDHSGNTIYF. In DNA form, the CDR3 reads TGCAGTGCTAGAGACAATTTAGACCACTCTGGAAACACCATATATTTT.

J is TRBJ2-5 and V is TRBV29-1; TRBD1 aligns across 7 bases. Unmatched junction bases numbered 10, after V lost 2 bases and J lost 7 bases. The CDR3 has 14 residues. Germline CDR1 SQVTM, CDR2 ANQGSEA. The CDR3, as DNA: TGCAGCGTTGAACGGACAGGCGGGTTGAGGACCCAGTACTTC. Translating gives CSVERTGGLRTQYF.

V gene TRBV3-1 combines with J gene TRBJ2-5; 8 nucleotides line up with TRBD1. CDR1 is LGHDT, CDR2 YNNKEL, per germline (reference sequence). V lost 1 base, J lost 4 bases, and 5 bases stayed unmatched. The CDR3 is made up of 15 amino acids. Here the CDR3 reads CASSQAPGTGETQYF. The CDR3, as DNA: TGTGCCAGCAGCCAAGCCCCCGGGACAGGAGAGACCCAGTACTTC.

This rearrangement joins TRBV21-1 to TRBJ1-3; no DNA check was done on the table's D call, TRBD1. TRBV21-1 is an annotated pseudogene. The CDR3 runs 15 residues. The CDR3 region has the DNA TGTGCCAGCAGCAAAGGGTCCAGGGACGGAAACACCATATATTTT. Residues: CASSKGSRDGNTIYF.

This clonotype was seen a handful of times. This chain joins TRBV20-1 and TRBJ2-1; D tentatively fits TRBD1 or TRBD2 (5 bases each). The CDR3 sequence is 14 residues long. V was shortened by 3 bases and J by 0 bases, with 9 bases between the two germline ends. Germline CDR1 and CDR2: DFQATT and SNEGSKA (reference sequence). CDR3 sequence: CSASLGPSYNEQFF. The CDR3 nucleotides are TGCAGTGCTAGCCTGGGACCCTCCTACAATGAGCAGTTCTTC.

The genes are TRBV7-2 and TRBJ2-7; 7 bases line up with TRBD1. Germline V lookup: CDR1 SGHTA, CDR2 FQGNSA. The length of the CDR3 is 14 residues. Trimming removed 3 bases from V and 9 bases from J; junction bases left unmatched: 11. The CDR3 sequence is CASSLDTGAPRQYF. CDR3 coding DNA: TGTGCCAGCAGCTTGGACACAGGGGCCCCTAGGCAGTACTTC. Together with reference TRBV7-2 and TRBJ2-7, the CDR3 gives the full variable domain: GAGVSQSPSNKVTEKGKDVELRCDPISGHTALYWYRQSLGQGLEFLIYFQGNSAPDKSGLPSDRFSAERTGGSVSTLTIQRTQQEDSAVYLCASSLDTGAPRQYFGPGTRLTVT.

This clonotype occurred a few times. The V gene is TRBV5-1, the J gene TRBJ2-3; D is perhaps TRBD1 (5 bases). Deletions cut 7 bases from V and 1 base from J, with 13 bases between. The CDR3 contains 14 residues. Germline CDR1 SGHRS, CDR2 YFSETQ. Here the CDR3 DNA reads TGCGCCAGCCAGGAAACAGGCCGCACAGATACGCAGTATTTT. Its translation is CASQETGRTDTQYF.

J is TRBJ2-1 and V is TRBV20-1; TRBD2 is a possible D gene (5 bases). The CDR3 loop spans 17 amino acids. Germline V gene data show CDR1 as DFQATT and CDR2 as SNEGSKA (reference sequence). The V and J ends lost 1 base and 4 bases respectively, with 20 bases between them. The CDR3 coding sequence is TGCAGTGCTAGAGCCCAGGAGGCTATCCTAGGTTACAATGAGCAGTTCTTC. Translating gives CSARAQEAILGYNEQFF.

J is TRBJ1-3 and V is TRBV29-1, with TRBD1 identical over 9 bases. Germline CDR1 reads SQVTM; CDR2 reads ANQGSEA. The CDR3 totals 17 residues. V lost 6 bases and J lost 0; bases outside the gene matches: 12. The CDR3 bases are TGCAGCGTCGCCGGAGGACAGGGGACCTTCTCTGGAAACACCATATATTTT. Protein product: CSVAGGQGTFSGNTIYF.

The sample holds many counts of this clonotype. One end of the junction is discordant with germline, which a read error may explain. The chain has TRBV7-9 and TRBJ2-3; 9 positions agree with TRBD2. There are 15 residues in the CDR3. Germline CDR1 reads SEHNR; CDR2 reads FQNEAQ (reference sequence). DNA for the CDR3: TGCGCCAGCAGCTCGAGCGGGGGGCGGACAGATACGCAGTATTTT. It encodes CASSSSGGRTDTQYF.

The chain recombines TRBV15 with TRBJ2-5; TRBD2 is a possible D gene (5 bases). The CDR3 covers 16 residues. With 5 bases removed from V and 5 bases from J, the gap between germline ends came to 21 bases. Germline values: CDR1 LNHNV, CDR2 YYDKDF (reference sequence). CDR3 sequence: CATSAFGAPGRETQYF. In DNA form, the CDR3 reads TGTGCCACCAGCGCATTTGGCGCTCCGGGAAGGGAGACCCAGTACTTC. The full variable domain, its missing parts supplied by reference TRBV15 and TRBJ2-5, is DAMVIQNPRYQVTQFGKPVTLSCSQTLNHNVMYWYQQKSSQAPKLLFHYYDKDFNNEADTPDNFQSRRPNTSFCFLDIRSPGLGDTAMYLCATSAFGAPGRETQYFGPGTRLLVL.

J is TRBJ2-1 and V is TRBV29-1; tentatively, D is TRBD1 (6 bases). The CDR3 has 15 amino acids. Trimming removed 4 bases from V and 4 bases from J, with 17 bases in between. Germline V gene data show CDR1 as SQVTM and CDR2 as ANQGSEA. CDR3 coding DNA: TGCAGCGTTGTCCCGGTGGACAGAGCTTACAATGAGCAGTTCTTC. Amino acids: CSVVPVDRAYNEQFF.

This clonotype was observed at least ten times. V gene TRBV4-2 combines with J gene TRBJ1-6, with no clear D. V lost 0 bases to trimming and J lost 6 bases, with 12 bases between them. From germline, CDR1 is LGHNA and CDR2 YNFKEQ. The CDR3 contains 16 residues. The CDR3 reads CASSQEDGRSNSPLHF. The DNA for the CDR3 is TGTGCCAGCAGCCAAGAGGACGGCCGCTCTAATTCACCCCTCCACTTT.